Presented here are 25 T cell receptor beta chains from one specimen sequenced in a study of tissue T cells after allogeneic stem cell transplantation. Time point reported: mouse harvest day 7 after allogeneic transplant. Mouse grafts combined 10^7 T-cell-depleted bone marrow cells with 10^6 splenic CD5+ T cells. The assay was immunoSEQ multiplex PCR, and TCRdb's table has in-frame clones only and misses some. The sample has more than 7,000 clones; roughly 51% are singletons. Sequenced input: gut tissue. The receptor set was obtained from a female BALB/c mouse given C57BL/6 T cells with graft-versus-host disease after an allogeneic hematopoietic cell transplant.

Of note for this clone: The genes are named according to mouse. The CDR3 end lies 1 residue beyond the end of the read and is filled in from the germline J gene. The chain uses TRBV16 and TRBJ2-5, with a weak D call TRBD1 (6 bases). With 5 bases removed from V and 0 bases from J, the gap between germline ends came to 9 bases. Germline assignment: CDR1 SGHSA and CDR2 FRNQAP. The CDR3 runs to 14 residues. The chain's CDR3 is CASSPQGNQDTQYF. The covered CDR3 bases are TGTGCAAGCAGCCCGCAGGGGAACCAAGACACCCAGTAC.

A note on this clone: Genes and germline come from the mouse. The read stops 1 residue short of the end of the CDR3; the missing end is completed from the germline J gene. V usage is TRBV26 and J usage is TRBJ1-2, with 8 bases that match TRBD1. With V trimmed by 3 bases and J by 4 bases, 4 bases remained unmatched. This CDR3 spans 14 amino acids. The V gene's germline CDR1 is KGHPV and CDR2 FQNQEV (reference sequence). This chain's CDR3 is CASSLGQGSSDYTF. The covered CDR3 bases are TGTGCCAGCAGTCTCGGACAGGGAAGCTCCGACTACACC.

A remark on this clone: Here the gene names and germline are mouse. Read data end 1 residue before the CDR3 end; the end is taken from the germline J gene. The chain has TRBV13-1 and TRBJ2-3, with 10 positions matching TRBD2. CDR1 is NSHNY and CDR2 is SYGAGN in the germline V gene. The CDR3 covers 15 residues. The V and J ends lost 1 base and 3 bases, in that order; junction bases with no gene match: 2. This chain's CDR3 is CASSDPGLGAETLYF. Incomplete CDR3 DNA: TGTGCCAGCAGTGATCCGGGACTGGGGGCAGAAACGCTGTAT.

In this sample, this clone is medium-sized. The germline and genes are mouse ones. CDR3 DNA, as far as it was read: TGTGCCAGCAGCCAAGTAGGAAAGTATGCTGAGCAGTTC. Protein: CASSQVGKYAEQF. The complete CDR3 sequence is CASSQVGKYAEQFF. The chain employs TRBV2 and TRBJ2-1; D ambiguous. The read ends 1 residue before the CDR3 terminus; that terminus is restored from the germline J gene. This CDR3 comprises 14 residues. V dropped 1 base and J dropped 4 bases, with 8 bases sitting between them. CDR1 and CDR2 from the germline V gene are LGHNA and YSYQKL.

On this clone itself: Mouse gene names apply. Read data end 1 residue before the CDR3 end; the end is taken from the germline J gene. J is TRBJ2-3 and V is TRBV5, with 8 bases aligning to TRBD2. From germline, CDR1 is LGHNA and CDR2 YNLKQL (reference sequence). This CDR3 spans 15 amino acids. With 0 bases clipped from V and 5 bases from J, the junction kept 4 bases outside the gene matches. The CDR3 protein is CASSQDWGVGETLYF. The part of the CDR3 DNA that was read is TGTGCCAGCAGCCAAGACTGGGGGGTTGGAGAAACGCTGTAT.

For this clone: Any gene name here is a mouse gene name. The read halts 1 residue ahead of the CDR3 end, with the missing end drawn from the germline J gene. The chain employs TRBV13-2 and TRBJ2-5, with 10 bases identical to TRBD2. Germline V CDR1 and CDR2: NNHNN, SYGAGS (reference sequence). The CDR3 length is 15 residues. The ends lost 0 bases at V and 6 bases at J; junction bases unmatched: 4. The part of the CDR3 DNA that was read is TGTGCCAGCGGTGATGTCGACTGGGGGGAGGACACCCAGTAC. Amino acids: CASGDVDWGEDTQY. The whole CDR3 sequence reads CASGDVDWGEDTQYF.

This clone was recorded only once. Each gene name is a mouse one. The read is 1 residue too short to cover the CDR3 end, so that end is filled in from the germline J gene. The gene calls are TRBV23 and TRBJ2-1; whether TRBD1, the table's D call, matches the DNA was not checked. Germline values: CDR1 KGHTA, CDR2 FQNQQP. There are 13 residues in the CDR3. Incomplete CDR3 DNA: TGCTCCAGCAGTCCGGGACAGCATGCTGAGCAGTTC. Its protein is CSSSPGQHAEQF. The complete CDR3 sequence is CSSSPGQHAEQFF.

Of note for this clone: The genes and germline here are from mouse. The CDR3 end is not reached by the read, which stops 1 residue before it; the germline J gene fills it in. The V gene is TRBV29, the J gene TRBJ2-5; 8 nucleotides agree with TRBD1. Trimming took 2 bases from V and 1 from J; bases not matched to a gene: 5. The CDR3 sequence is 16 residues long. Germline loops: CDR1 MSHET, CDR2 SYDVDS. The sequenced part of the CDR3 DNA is TGTGCTAGCAGTTTAACCCCGGGACAGGACCAAGACACCCAGTAC. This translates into CASSLTPGQDQDTQY. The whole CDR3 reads CASSLTPGQDQDTQYF.

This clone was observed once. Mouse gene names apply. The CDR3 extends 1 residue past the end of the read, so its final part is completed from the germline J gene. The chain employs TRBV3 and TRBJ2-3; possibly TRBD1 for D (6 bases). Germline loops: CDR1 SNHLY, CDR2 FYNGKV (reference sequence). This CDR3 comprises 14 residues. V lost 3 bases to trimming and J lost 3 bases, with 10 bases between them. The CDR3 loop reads CASSFTGWAETLYF. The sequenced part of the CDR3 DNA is TGTGCCAGCAGCTTTACAGGGTGGGCAGAAACGCTGTAT.

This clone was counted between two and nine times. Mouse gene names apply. CDR3 loop: CASSLSTGGNTGQLYF. CDR3 DNA (partial): TGTGCCAGCAGTCTGTCTACAGGGGGAAACACCGGGCAGCTCTAC. The rearrangement uses TRBV26 and TRBJ2-2, with 8 bases fitting TRBD1. Read coverage stops 1 residue before the CDR3 terminus; the germline J gene supplies the remainder. V dropped 0 bases and J dropped 1; count of bases not matched to a gene: 1. The germline V gene has CDR1 KGHPV and CDR2 FQNQEV (reference sequence). The CDR3 has 16 amino acids.

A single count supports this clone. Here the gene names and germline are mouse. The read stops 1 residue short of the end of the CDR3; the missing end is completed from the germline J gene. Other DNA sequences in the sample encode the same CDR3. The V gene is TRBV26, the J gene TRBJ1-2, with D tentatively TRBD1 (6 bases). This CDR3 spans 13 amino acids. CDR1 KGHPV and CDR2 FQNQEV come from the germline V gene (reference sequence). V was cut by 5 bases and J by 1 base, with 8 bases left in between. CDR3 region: CASSLGQNSDYTF. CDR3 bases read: TGTGCCAGCAGTTTGGGACAAAACTCCGACTACACC. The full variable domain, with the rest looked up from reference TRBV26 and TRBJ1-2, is NSKVIQTPRYLVKGQGQKAKMRCIPEKGHPVVFWYQQNKNNEFKFLINFQNQEVLQQIDMTEKRFSAECPSNSPCSLEIQSSEAGDSALYLCASSLGQNSDYTFGSGTRLLVI.

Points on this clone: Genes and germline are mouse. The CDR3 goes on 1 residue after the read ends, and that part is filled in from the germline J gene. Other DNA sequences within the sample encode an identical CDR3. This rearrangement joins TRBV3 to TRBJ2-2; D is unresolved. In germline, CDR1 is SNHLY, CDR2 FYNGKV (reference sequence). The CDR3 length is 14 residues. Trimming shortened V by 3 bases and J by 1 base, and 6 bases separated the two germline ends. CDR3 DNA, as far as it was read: TGTGCCAGCAGCTTGAACAGAAACACCGGGCAGCTCTAC. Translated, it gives CASSLNRNTGQLY. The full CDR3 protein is CASSLNRNTGQLYF.

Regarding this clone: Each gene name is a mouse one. The chain's CDR3 is CASSLGTQNTEVFF. The sequenced part of the CDR3 DNA is TGTGCCAGCAGTCTAGGGACACAAAACACAGAAGTCTTC. The V gene is TRBV24, the J gene TRBJ1-1, with D perhaps TRBD1 (6 bases). The CDR3 end lies 1 residue beyond the end of the read and is filled in from the germline J gene. The germline V and J ends were trimmed by 3 bases and 1 base, with 9 bases remaining between them. Germline assignment: CDR1 KGHTA and CDR2 FRNEEI. The CDR3 sequence is 14 residues long.

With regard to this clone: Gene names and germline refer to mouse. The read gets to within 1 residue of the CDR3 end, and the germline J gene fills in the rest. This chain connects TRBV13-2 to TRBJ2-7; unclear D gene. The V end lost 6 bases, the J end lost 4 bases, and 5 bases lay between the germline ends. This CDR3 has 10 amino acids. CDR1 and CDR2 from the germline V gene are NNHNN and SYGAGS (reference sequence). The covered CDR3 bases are TGTGCCAGCGCCGAATATGAACAGTAC. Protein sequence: CASAEYEQY. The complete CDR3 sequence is CASAEYEQYF.

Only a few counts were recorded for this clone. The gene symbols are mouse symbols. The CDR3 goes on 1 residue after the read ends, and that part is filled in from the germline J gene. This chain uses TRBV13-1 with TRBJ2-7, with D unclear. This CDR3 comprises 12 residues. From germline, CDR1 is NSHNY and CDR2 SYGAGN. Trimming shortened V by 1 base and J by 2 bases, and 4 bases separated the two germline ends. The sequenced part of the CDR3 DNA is TGTGCCAGCAGTGATTCACCCTATGAACAGTAC. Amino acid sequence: CASSDSPYEQY. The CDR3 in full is CASSDSPYEQYF.

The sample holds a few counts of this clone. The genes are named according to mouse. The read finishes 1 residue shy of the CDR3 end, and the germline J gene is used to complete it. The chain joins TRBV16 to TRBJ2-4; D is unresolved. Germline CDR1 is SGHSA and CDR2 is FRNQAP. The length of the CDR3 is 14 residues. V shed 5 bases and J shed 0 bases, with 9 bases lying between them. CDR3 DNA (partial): TGTGCAAGCAGCAGGACGGTTAGTCAAAACACCTTGTAC. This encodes CASSRTVSQNTLY. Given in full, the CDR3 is CASSRTVSQNTLYF.

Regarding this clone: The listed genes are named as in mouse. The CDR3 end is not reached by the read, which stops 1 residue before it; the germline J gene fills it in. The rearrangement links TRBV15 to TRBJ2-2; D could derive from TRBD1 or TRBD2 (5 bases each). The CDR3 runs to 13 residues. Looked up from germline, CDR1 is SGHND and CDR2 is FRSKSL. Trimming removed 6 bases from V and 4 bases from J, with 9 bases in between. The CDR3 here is CASRRDLTGQLYF. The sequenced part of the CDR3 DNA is TGTGCCAGCAGACGGGACCTCACCGGGCAGCTCTAC.

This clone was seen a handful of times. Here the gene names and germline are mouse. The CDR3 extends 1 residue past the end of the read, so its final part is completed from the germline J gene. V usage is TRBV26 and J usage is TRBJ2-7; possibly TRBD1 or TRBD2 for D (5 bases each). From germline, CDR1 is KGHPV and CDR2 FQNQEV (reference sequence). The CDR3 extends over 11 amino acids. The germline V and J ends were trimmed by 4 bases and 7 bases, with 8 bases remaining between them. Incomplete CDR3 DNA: TGTGCCAGCAGTCGACGGGGGGAACAGTAC. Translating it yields CASSRRGEQY. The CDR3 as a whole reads CASSRRGEQYF.

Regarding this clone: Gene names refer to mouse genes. CDR3 residues: CASSDAGGGQDTQYF. The CDR3 bases that were read are TGTGCCAGCAGTGATGCAGGGGGCGGCCAAGACACCCAGTAC. This chain joins TRBV13-1 and TRBJ2-5; 8 positions match TRBD1. With the read ending 1 residue before the CDR3 end, the germline J gene is used to fill in that end. Losses at the gene ends were 0 bases for V and 2 bases for J; bases not matched to a gene: 2. In germline, CDR1 is NSHNY, CDR2 SYGAGN. This CDR3 is 15 amino acids long.

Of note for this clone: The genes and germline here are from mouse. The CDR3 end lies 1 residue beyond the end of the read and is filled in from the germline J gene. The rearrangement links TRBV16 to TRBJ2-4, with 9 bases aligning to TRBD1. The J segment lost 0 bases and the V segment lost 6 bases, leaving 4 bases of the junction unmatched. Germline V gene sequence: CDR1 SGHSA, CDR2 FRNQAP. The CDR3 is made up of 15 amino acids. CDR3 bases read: TGTGCAAGCAGGGACAGGGGTAAGAGTCAAAACACCTTGTAC. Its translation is CASRDRGKSQNTLY. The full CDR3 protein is CASRDRGKSQNTLYF.

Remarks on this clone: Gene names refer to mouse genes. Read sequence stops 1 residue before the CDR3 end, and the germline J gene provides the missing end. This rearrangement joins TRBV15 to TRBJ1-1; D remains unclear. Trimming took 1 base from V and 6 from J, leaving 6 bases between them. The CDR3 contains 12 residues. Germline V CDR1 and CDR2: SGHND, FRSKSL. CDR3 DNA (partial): TGTGCCAGCAGTTTAGGGAGGGCAGAAGTCTTC. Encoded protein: CASSLGRAEVF. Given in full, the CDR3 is CASSLGRAEVFF.

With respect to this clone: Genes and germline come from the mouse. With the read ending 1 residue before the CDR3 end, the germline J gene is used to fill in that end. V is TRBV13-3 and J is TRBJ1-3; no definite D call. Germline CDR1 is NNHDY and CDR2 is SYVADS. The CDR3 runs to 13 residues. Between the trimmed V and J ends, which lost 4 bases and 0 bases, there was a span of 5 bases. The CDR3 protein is CASSRASGNTLYF. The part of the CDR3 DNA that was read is TGTGCCAGCAGTAGGGCTTCTGGAAATACGCTCTAT.

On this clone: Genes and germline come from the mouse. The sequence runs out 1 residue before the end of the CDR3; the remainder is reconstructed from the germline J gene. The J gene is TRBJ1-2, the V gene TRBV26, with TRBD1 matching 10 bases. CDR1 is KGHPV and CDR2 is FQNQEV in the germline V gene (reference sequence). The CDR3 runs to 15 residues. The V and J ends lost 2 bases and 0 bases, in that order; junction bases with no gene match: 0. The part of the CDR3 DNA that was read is TGTGCCAGCAGTCTGGGACAGGGGGCAAACTCCGACTACACC. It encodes CASSLGQGANSDYT. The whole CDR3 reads CASSLGQGANSDYTF.

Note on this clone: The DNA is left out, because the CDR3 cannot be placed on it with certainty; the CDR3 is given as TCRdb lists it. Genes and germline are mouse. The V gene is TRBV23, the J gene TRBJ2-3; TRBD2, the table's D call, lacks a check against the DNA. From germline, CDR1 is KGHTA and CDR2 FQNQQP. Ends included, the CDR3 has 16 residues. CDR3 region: CSSSQDWGGGAETLYF.

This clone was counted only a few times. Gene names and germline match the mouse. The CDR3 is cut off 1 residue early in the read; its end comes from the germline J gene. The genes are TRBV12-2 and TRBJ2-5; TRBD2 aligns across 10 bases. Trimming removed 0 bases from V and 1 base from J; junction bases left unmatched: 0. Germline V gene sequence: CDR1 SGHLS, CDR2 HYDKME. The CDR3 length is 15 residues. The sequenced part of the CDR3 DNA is TGTGCCAGCTCTCTCGACTGGGGGGACCAAGACACCCAGTAC. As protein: CASSLDWGDQDTQY. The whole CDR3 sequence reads CASSLDWGDQDTQYF.